The present T cell receptor (beta chain) was sequenced within a study of T cell responses to AZD1222 COVID-19 vaccine. Findings and caveats of the study: Possibly, clonal diversity was underestimated; donors were largely white British and included more females. Increases in Spike-specific TCR breadth and depth were seen after two AZD1222 doses. Dominant CD4 TCR responses targeted spike regions 160-218 and 743-854.

As for this clone: Antigen: not known.

The length of the CDR3 is 16 residues. Trimming at V came to 0 bases and at J to 5 bases, leaving 9 bases not matched to a gene. Germline CDR1 reads SGHRS; CDR2 reads YFSETQ. Data came from immunoSEQ multiplex PCR; TCRdb stores just in-frame clones and leaves some out. This sample carries tens of thousands of clones, 80% of them seen once, and the ten largest clones take over 10%. The chain joins TRBV5-1 to TRBJ2-5; TRBD2 matches at 8 bases. The clonotype comes from an adult in good health. The material sequenced was peripheral blood, taken on day 0 of AZD1222 vaccination. CDR3 nucleotide sequence: TGCGCCAGCAGCTTGGCCCCAGCGGGGGCCAGGGAGACCCAGTACTTC. Translation: CASSLAPAGARETQYF.